This T cell receptor (beta chain) emerged from a study of human T cells and chemical hapten exposure (TCRdb year 2021). For the study in its entirety: Libraries were combined into a pool for sequencing, and differences in TCR yield between samples came mainly from small differences in library volumes within the pool. In alopecia patients, the study followed how the peripheral blood TCR repertoire changed in vivo over primary and secondary sensitization to diphenylcyclopropenone (DPC), a hapten. For every blood RNA sample, sequencing covered both the TCR alpha and TCR beta chains.

Libraries were built with 5' RACE. Sequencing relied on an Illumina MiSeq. During library preparation, unique molecular identifiers were attached to individual cDNA molecules so that TCRs could be counted in a quantitative, reproducible way. Regarding the original processing steps: The median number of TCRs per sample was approximately 96,000, ranging from about 20,000 to 750,000. V, J and CDR3 annotation of the TCR reads was carried out using the Decombinator software suite. For the PS versus PT1 abundance plots, all samples were subsampled to the same number of TCRs (28,000). Expanded TCRs were defined as absent before sensitization and observed at least eight times at the 2-week time point. TCRdb's own reprocessing of the public reads used fastp at Q25 and MiXCR and kept productive beta chains. Here each entry gathers all rows of one CDR3 protein and keeps the most common genes and DNA. TCRdb, rather than the study authors, made the V and J calls. The sample table contains approximately 150,000 distinct CDR3 sequences; only one count was recorded for 3.5% to 5% of them. 1.3% to 1.5% of the sample lies in the top ten.

Study-wide findings and limitations: Repeated subsampling changed both the strength of the expansion versus patch-test correlation and the threshold at which the correlation became significant. The number of TCRs above 1 in 1000 frequency did not change with DPC sensitization; there was no evidence of global repertoire structure alterations.

The table lists this clonotype with many counts. What antigen it recognizes has not been identified. The record has no base qualities; no much larger clone is one base away. Trimming takes 1 base from V and 0 bases from J, and the germline ends sit 9 bases apart. Taken from cysteine to phenylalanine, the CDR3 has 15 residues. Only the CDR3 region is kept as DNA, spanning 45 bases read in frame from base 1. CDR1 and CDR2, looked up from the germline V gene, are SGHTA and FQGNSA. Total RNA was extracted from unfractionated whole blood that had been collected in Tempus Blood RNA tubes. A handful of healthy volunteers acted as controls for TCR sequencing and had blood drawn at day 0, 2 weeks and 6 weeks.

Rearrangement joined TRBV7-2 to TRBJ1-1, with the D gene too uncertain to name. The source is a female donor in good health. The DNA sequence is given as TGTGCCAGCAGCTTAGATCCGGCTTTGAACACTGAAGCTTTCTTT. Translated, it gives CASSLDPALNTEAFF. The full variable domain, completed from the reference TRBV7-2 and TRBJ1-1 proteins outside the CDR3, reads GAGVSQSPSNKVTEKGKDVELRCDPISGHTALYWYRQSLGQGLEFLIYFQGNSAPDKSGLPSDRFSAERTGGSVSTLTIQRTQQEDSAVYLCASSLDPALNTEAFFGQGTRLTVV.